Each of the 14 T cell receptor beta chains below was sequenced from the same sample in a study of OX40 agonist ivuxolimab in advanced cancers. Produced via immunoSEQ multiplex PCR; TCRdb's table is partial and in-frame only. The table has around 78,000 clones, around 87% seen once. The sample was CD4+ or CD8+ T cells sorted from blood, taken in a trial of the OX40 agonist ivuxolimab. These receptors were obtained from an adult with an advanced solid tumor such as melanoma, head and neck, liver or kidney cancer.

The chain's CDR3 is CASSIDRGFYGYTF. The CDR3 nucleotides are TGTGCCAGTAGTATAGACAGGGGGTTCTATGGCTACACCTTC. The gene calls are TRBV19 and TRBJ1-2; 7 bases map to TRBD1. The trim removed 0 bases at V and 4 bases at J, leaving 2 bases unmatched. Per germline, CDR1 LNHDA and CDR2 SQIVND (reference sequence). CDR3 length: 14 amino acids.

This chain connects TRBV9 to TRBJ2-3; 11 nucleotides agree with TRBD2. Trimming removed 2 bases from V and 5 bases from J; junction bases left unmatched: 16. CDR3 length equals 19 residues. The V gene's germline CDR1 is SGDLS and CDR2 YYNGEE. The CDR3 loop reads CASSVGTSGLLERGDTQYF. The DNA of the CDR3 is TGTGCCAGCAGCGTCGGGACTAGCGGCCTCCTGGAGAGGGGAGATACGCAGTATTTT.

The V gene is TRBV10-1, the J gene TRBJ2-2, with 11 bases matching TRBD1. CDR3 size: 15 residues. Germline assignment: CDR1 WNHNN and CDR2 SYGVQD (reference sequence). V lost 5 bases, J lost 3 bases, and 2 bases stayed unmatched. The CDR3 DNA is TGCGCCAGCAGTTCGGGACAGGGGGACACCGGGGAGCTGTTTTTT. This translates into CASSSGQGDTGELFF.

The chain couples TRBV7-6 to TRBJ2-7, with a weak D call TRBD1 (6 bases). Trimming shortened V by 5 bases and J by 2 bases, and 16 bases separated the two germline ends. CDR3 length: 15 residues. Germline CDR1 is SGHVS and CDR2 is FNYEAQ. The CDR3, as DNA: TGTGCCAGCAGCCCAACAGGGAGTAAACCCTACGAGCAGTACTTC. It codes for CASSPTGSKPYEQYF. Complete variable domain (other parts from reference TRBV7-6 and TRBJ2-7): GAGVSQSPRYKVTKRGQDVALRCDPISGHVSLYWYRQALGQGPEFLTYFNYEAQQDKSGLPNDRFSAERPEGSISTLTIQRTEQRDSAMYRCASSPTGSKPYEQYFGPGTRLTVT.

CDR3 in amino acids: CASSPGGPREAFF. The CDR3 DNA reads TGTGCCAGCTCCCCAGGGGGGCCGCGGGAGGCTTTCTTT. The chain links TRBV18 to TRBJ1-1; 7 bases map to TRBD1. The CDR3 has 13 residues. Per germline, CDR1 KGHSH and CDR2 LQKENI. The V and J ends lost 6 bases and 11 bases, in that order; junction bases with no gene match: 12.

The chain links TRBV9 to TRBJ1-5, with D unclear. With 0 bases removed from V and 2 bases from J, the gap between germline ends came to 9 bases. This CDR3 is 15 amino acids long. The germline gives CDR1 SGDLS, CDR2 YYNGEE. The CDR3 sequence: CASSVGGRGNQPQHF. DNA of the CDR3: TGTGCCAGCAGCGTAGGAGGACGGGGCAATCAGCCCCAGCATTTT.

The chain combines TRBV27 with TRBJ1-2; tentative D call: TRBD1 (6 bases). Per the germline V gene, CDR1 is MNHEY and CDR2 is SMNVEV (reference sequence). V was trimmed by 3 bases and J by 4 bases, leaving 15 bases between them. The CDR3 length is 15 residues. The DNA of the CDR3 is TGTGCCAGCAGTTTTTCCCCGACAGGCATCTATGGCTACACCTTC. Translated: CASSFSPTGIYGYTF.

The table lists this clone with a few counts. For the CDR3, the DNA is TGTGCCAGCAGTGCCCTGAGCTCCTATAATTCACCCCTCCACTTT. Residues: CASSALSSYNSPLHF. The V call is TRBV6-1, the J call TRBJ1-6; D is undetermined. The germline V and J ends were trimmed by 4 bases and 0 bases, with 7 bases remaining between them. The CDR3 is 15 residues long. CDR1 is MNHNS, CDR2 SASEGT, per germline.

The chain is built from TRBV30 and TRBJ2-1, with D tentatively TRBD1 (6 bases). The CDR3 has 14 residues. Germline V lookup: CDR1 GTSNPN, CDR2 SVGIG (reference sequence). V dropped 1 base and J dropped 2 bases, with 9 bases sitting between them. The CDR3 region has the DNA TGTGCCTGGAGTGGACAGGCGCCCTACAATGAGCAGTTCTTC. The encoded protein is CAWSGQAPYNEQFF.

This clone was detected only once. The V and J genes are TRBV29-1 and TRBJ1-1; a possible D gene is TRBD1 (5 bases). Trimming cost V 7 bases and J 1 base, with 13 bases left between them. The CDR3 runs to 13 residues. CDR1 and CDR2 from the germline V gene are SQVTM and ANQGSEA. The CDR3 reads CSAQGVGNTEAFF. CDR3 nucleotide sequence: TGCAGCGCTCAGGGAGTTGGGAACACTGAAGCTTTCTTT. Supplemented by reference TRBV29-1 and TRBJ1-1, the full variable domain reads SAVISQKPSRDICQRGTSLTIQCQVDSQVTMMFWYRQQPGQSLTLIATANQGSEATYESGFVIDKFPISRPNLTFSTLTVSNMSPEDSSIYLCSAQGVGNTEAFFGQGTRLTVV.

The V call is TRBV5-4, the J call TRBJ2-3; 9 bases map to TRBD1. The CDR3 length is 16 residues. Looked up from germline, CDR1 is SGHNT and CDR2 is YYREEE (reference sequence). The V and J ends lost 5 bases and 1 base, in that order; junction bases with no gene match: 8. The CDR3 bases are TGTGCCAGCAGTCCGAGTCGGGACAGGGGCACAGATACGCAGTATTTT. It translates to CASSPSRDRGTDTQYF.

The J gene is TRBJ2-3, the V gene TRBV4-1; D is uncertain. CDR3 length: 14 amino acids. Trimming pared 5 bases from V and 2 bases from J, leaving 11 bases between. Germline V gives CDR1 MGHRA, CDR2 YSYEKL. CDR3 sequence: CASSSDPNTDTQYF. In DNA, the CDR3 is TGCGCCAGCAGCTCGGACCCGAACACAGATACGCAGTATTTT.

A remark on this clone: Germline and junction disagree at one end, which may indicate a read error. The chain has TRBV7-7 and TRBJ2-1, with TRBD1 identical over 7 bases. The CDR3 length is 15 residues. Germline CDR1 SSHAT, CDR2 FNYEAQ (reference sequence). The chain's CDR3 is CASSLGQGAYNEQFF. CDR3 sequence (DNA): TGTGCTAGCAGCCTCGGGCAGGGGGCCTACAATGAGCAGTTCTTC.

The chain uses TRBV4-1 and TRBJ1-5; 9 bases fit TRBD1. The CDR3 runs 15 residues. J lost 1 base, V lost 8 bases, and 6 bases had no gene match. CDR1 and CDR2 from the germline V gene are MGHRA and YSYEKL. The DNA of the CDR3 is TGCGCCAGCGCTATTGGACAGGGGAGCAATCAGCCCCAGCATTTT. This codes for CASAIGQGSNQPQHF.